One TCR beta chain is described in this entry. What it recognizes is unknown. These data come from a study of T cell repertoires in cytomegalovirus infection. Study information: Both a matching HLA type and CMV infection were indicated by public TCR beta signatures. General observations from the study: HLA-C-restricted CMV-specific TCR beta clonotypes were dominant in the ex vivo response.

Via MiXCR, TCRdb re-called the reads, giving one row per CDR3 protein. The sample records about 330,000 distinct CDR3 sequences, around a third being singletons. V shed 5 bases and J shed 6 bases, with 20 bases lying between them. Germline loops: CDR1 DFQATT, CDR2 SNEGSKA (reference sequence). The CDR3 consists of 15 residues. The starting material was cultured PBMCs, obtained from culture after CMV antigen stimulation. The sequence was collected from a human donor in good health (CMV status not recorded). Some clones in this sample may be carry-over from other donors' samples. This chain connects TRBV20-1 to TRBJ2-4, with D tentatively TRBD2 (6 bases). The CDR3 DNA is TGCAGTGCTCCACGAAGGGAAGAGGAGGGAAACATTCAGTACTTC. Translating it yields CSAPRREEEGNIQYF.